This is a list of T cell receptor beta chains from one sample in a study of Ad26.COV2.S vaccination and SARS-CoV-2 variants. The table came from immunoSEQ multiplex PCR; TCRdb's copy has only in-frame clones and leaves some out. The sample has fewer than 600,000 clones, roughly nine tenths seen once. The material was peripheral blood, obtained in a trial of Ad26.COV2.S vaccine versus placebo. These receptors originate from a person between 18 and 59 years old who received the Ad26.COV2.S COVID-19 vaccine or a placebo. Both conserved end residues are part of each CDR3. Clone size, where shown, is once, few, many, or a class for clones that have expanded.

j_call: TRBJ2-3
v_call: TRBV19
clone_size: .
cdr3_aa: CASSIGLEQYF

j_call: TRBJ2-7
v_call: TRBV11-2
clone_size: .
cdr3_aa: CASSLAPGLQYEQYF

j_call: TRBJ1-2
v_call: TRBV7-9
clone_size: .
cdr3_aa: CASSSSDRRAGYTF

j_call: TRBJ1-5
v_call: TRBV6-5
clone_size: .
cdr3_aa: CASSDNRGSNQPQHF

j_call: TRBJ1-2
v_call: TRBV6-2/TRBV6-3
clone_size: .
cdr3_aa: CASSPTGDYGYTF

j_call: TRBJ1-2
v_call: TRBV6-6
clone_size: .
cdr3_aa: CASREWRGYTF

j_call: TRBJ1-4
v_call: TRBV27
clone_size: .
cdr3_aa: CASSFSMLGEKLFF

j_call: TRBJ2-1
v_call: TRBV7-8
clone_size: .
cdr3_aa: CASSLRGALSGEQFF

j_call: TRBJ1-4
v_call: TRBV14
clone_size: .
cdr3_aa: CASSHWGEKLFF

j_call: TRBJ2-3
v_call: TRBV7-9
clone_size: once
cdr3_aa: CASSPHSTDTQYF

j_call: TRBJ2-1
v_call: TRBV11-3
clone_size: .
cdr3_aa: CASSLALAGGHGEQFF

j_call: TRBJ2-3
v_call: TRBV19
clone_size: .
cdr3_aa: CASSQAPGTQYF

j_call: TRBJ1-1
v_call: TRBV7-3
clone_size: .
cdr3_aa: CASSVSGDTEAFF

j_call: TRBJ1-6
v_call: TRBV24-1
clone_size: many
cdr3_aa: CATSDPTGPLSPLHF

j_call: TRBJ2-3
v_call: TRBV7-2
clone_size: .
cdr3_aa: CASSSLAGVSDTQYF

j_call: TRBJ1-5
v_call: TRBV15
clone_size: .
cdr3_aa: CATSRDLSNQPQHF

j_call: TRBJ2-7
v_call: TRBV3-1/TRBV3-2
clone_size: .
cdr3_aa: CASSHWDRSNYEQYF

j_call: TRBJ2-1
v_call: TRBV5-1
clone_size: .
cdr3_aa: CASRQNNEQFF

j_call: TRBJ1-3
v_call: TRBV9
clone_size: .
cdr3_aa: CASSGGGLSGNTIYF

j_call: TRBJ1-1
v_call: TRBV5-1
clone_size: .
cdr3_aa: CASSLVGRANTEAFF

j_call: TRBJ1-1
v_call: TRBV4-1
clone_size: .
cdr3_aa: CASSQVRDRGPLMNTEAFF

j_call: TRBJ2-7
v_call: TRBV28
clone_size: .
cdr3_aa: CASKSVDQDEQYF

j_call: TRBJ2-5
v_call: TRBV2
clone_size: .
cdr3_aa: CASSENRGRQETQYF

j_call: TRBJ2-5
v_call: TRBV5-1
clone_size: .
cdr3_aa: CASSPPTGKLQETQYF

j_call: TRBJ2-1
v_call: TRBV19
clone_size: .
cdr3_aa: CASSILQYLAGGDNEQFF

j_call: TRBJ2-5
v_call: TRBV6-5
clone_size: .
cdr3_aa: CASSSHGDGVETQYF

j_call: TRBJ1-5
v_call: TRBV28
clone_size: once
cdr3_aa: CASSGPEQFQIRPQHF

j_call: TRBJ1-2
v_call: TRBV12-5
clone_size: .
cdr3_aa: CASGPSREGDGLYGYTF

j_call: TRBJ2-7
v_call: TRBV3-1/TRBV3-2
clone_size: .
cdr3_aa: CASSQVLYEQYF

j_call: TRBJ2-7
v_call: TRBV2
clone_size: .
cdr3_aa: CASRLNYEQYF

j_call: TRBJ2-1
v_call: TRBV5-8
clone_size: .
cdr3_aa: CASSRGTSGSNEQFF

j_call: TRBJ1-5
v_call: TRBV28
clone_size: once
cdr3_aa: CASVSGTERFKPQHF

j_call: TRBJ2-1
v_call: TRBV11-1
clone_size: .
cdr3_aa: CASSTRTGRSYNEQFF

j_call: TRBJ1-5
v_call: TRBV30
clone_size: .
cdr3_aa: CAWSAHPGQPQHF

j_call: TRBJ1-2
v_call: TRBV7-9
clone_size: .
cdr3_aa: CASSSSGDYGYTF

j_call: TRBJ1-5
v_call: TRBV5-1
clone_size: .
cdr3_aa: CASSSGPGNQPQHF

j_call: TRBJ1-6
v_call: TRBV20-1
clone_size: .
cdr3_aa: CSAKTGSPLHF

j_call: TRBJ2-3
v_call: TRBV6-1
clone_size: .
cdr3_aa: CASSELPLLAGDTDTQYF

j_call: TRBJ2-5
v_call: TRBV27
clone_size: few
cdr3_aa: CASGSGLAGGGPQETQYF

j_call: TRBJ2-3
v_call: TRBV3-1/TRBV3-2
clone_size: .
cdr3_aa: CASSQGGAGRGSTDTQYF

j_call: TRBJ2-1
v_call: TRBV20-1
clone_size: .
cdr3_aa: CSASQGTSYNEQFF

j_call: TRBJ1-1
v_call: TRBV7-9
clone_size: .
cdr3_aa: CASSPTAFF

j_call: TRBJ2-7
v_call: TRBV10-3
clone_size: .
cdr3_aa: CAISESYGTYEQYF

j_call: TRBJ2-2
v_call: TRBV19
clone_size: .
cdr3_aa: CASILSAGVGDTGELFF

j_call: TRBJ1-3
v_call: TRBV21-1
clone_size: .
cdr3_aa: CASSKTQQGWVISGNTIYF

j_call: TRBJ2-5
v_call: TRBV5-4
clone_size: once
cdr3_aa: CASSLDLGYQETQYF

j_call: TRBJ2-1
v_call: TRBV7-9
clone_size: .
cdr3_aa: CASSSSGGVSYNEQFF

j_call: TRBJ2-2
v_call: TRBV19
clone_size: .
cdr3_aa: CASLSLLAGELFF

j_call: TRBJ1-3
v_call: TRBV3-1/TRBV3-2
clone_size: .
cdr3_aa: CASSQPRLGNTIYF

j_call: TRBJ2-7
v_call: TRBV30
clone_size: .
cdr3_aa: CAWSVRFPGRRSYEQYF

j_call: TRBJ2-3
v_call: TRBV20-1
clone_size: .
cdr3_aa: CSAHSDTQYF

j_call: TRBJ1-2
v_call: TRBV29-1
clone_size: .
cdr3_aa: CSVGGTGPGYTF

j_call: TRBJ1-1
v_call: TRBV19
clone_size: .
cdr3_aa: CASSTRGGGSAEAFF

j_call: TRBJ2-1
v_call: TRBV9
clone_size: .
cdr3_aa: CASSSSVYNEQFF

j_call: TRBJ2-2
v_call: TRBV7-3
clone_size: .
cdr3_aa: CASSPNGRVNTGELFF